The sequence of this T cell receptor (beta chain) was determined in a study of blood T cells in healthy people across ages. V was pared by 2 bases and J by 2 bases, with 10 bases between. In germline, CDR1 is MGHRA, CDR2 YSYEKL. The CDR3 spans 15 residues. Isolation yielded PBMCs, at least 6.5 million per sample, in every case. Using a J-beta primer mix together with a sample-barcoded 5' primer, a second PCR was run for roughly 6 to 12 cycles. A template-switch adaptor with 12 random nucleotides tagged each cDNA molecule. MiXCR was run by TCRdb on the 5' RACE reads, yielding one entry per CDR3 protein. Of about 1.4 million distinct CDR3 sequences in the sample, 59% were seen once.

V is TRBV4-1 and J is TRBJ2-1; TRBD2 is a possible D gene (6 bases). The source of this sequence is a man younger than 30 in good health. The material sequenced was blood. As DNA, the CDR3 is TGCGCCAGCAGCCAACCACTAGCACCCTACAATGAGCAGTTCTTC. Translating it yields CASSQPLAPYNEQFF.